The T cell receptor beta chain under discussion was sequenced for a study of blood T cell repertoires in COVID-19. At the level of the study: Specimens from acute and convalescent COVID-19 originated in the United States, Italy and Spain. From T cells, B-cell-depleted T cells, or PBMCs came the material, which was cDNA or gDNA.

The CDR3 is made up of 15 amino acids. V dropped 4 bases and J dropped 0; count of bases not matched to a gene: 3. Germline-derived CDR1 and CDR2 are MDHEN and SYDVKM. This clone was seen a single time. Authors' data handling: Estimation of nucleated cell counts was performed using reference gene primer amplification. The repertoire was sequenced with immunoSEQ multiplex PCR; TCRdb's copy has only in-frame clones and lacks some. That table furnishes V, J and clone size, whereas the DNA furnished D and trimming. This table holds roughly 100,000 clones, around 94% found once. The gene calls are TRBV28 and TRBJ1-5, with 7 bases aligning to TRBD1. This TCR was recovered from a man aged 45-60 years with active COVID-19. The sequencing input was peripheral blood. CDR3 loop: CASSWDSFSNQPQHF. For the CDR3, the DNA is TGTGCCAGCAGTTGGGACAGCTTTAGCAATCAGCCCCAGCATTTT.